This is a list of T cell receptor beta chains from one sample in a study of human T cells and chemical hapten exposure. MiXCR, run by TCRdb on the RACE reads, gives a single entry per CDR3 protein. The sample has about 87,000 distinct CDR3 sequences; around 9.5% are singletons. This material consisted of whole blood, taken in connection with sensitization to the hapten diphenylcyclopropenone (DPC). These receptors all come from a middle-aged woman with alopecia areata. Some clones in this sample may be carry-over from other donors' samples. CDR3s include the opening cysteine and the closing phenylalanine or tryptophan. The size field is filled for only some rows; it gives once, few, many or a size class.

abundance	v_gene	j_gene	CDR3aa
many	TRBV12-3/TRBV12-4	TRBJ1-6	CASSLQSSPLHF
few	TRBV5-4	TRBJ2-6	CASSLDLSSGANVLTF
many	TRBV7-8	TRBJ2-7	CASSPGIYEQYF
few	TRBV12-3/TRBV12-4	TRBJ2-7	CASSLGQHAIYEQYF
NA	TRBV5-1	TRBJ2-7	CASSLAGGQDEQYF
NA	TRBV9	TRBJ2-3	CASSVDRQDTDTQYF
many	TRBV18	TRBJ1-2	CASSTRGFYGYTF
few	TRBV7-6	TRBJ2-3	CASSPGWGRGTDTQYF
NA	TRBV11-2	TRBJ1-4	CASSLDRRHSGLFF
many	TRBV5-6	TRBJ2-4	CASSLDGLPRTPKYF
many	TRBV4-3	TRBJ2-1	CASSQALTSGLSGEQFF
many	TRBV2	TRBJ2-7	CARWQGQGTEQYF
many	TRBV20-1	TRBJ1-2	CSARFAQAYTF
few	TRBV2	TRBJ2-1	CASSPQRVHLFF
many	TRBV18	TRBJ2-2	CASSPSREARSTGELFF
NA	TRBV25-1	TRBJ2-1	CASSEVAGGTKGQFF
few	TRBV3-1	TRBJ1-2	CASSQGSAQVDGYTF
NA	TRBV6-1	TRBJ2-2	CASSEWRSGGRTGELFF
many	TRBV11-2	TRBJ2-3	CASSSDRNTDTQYF
many	TRBV7-2	TRBJ1-2	CASSLKGANYGYTF
NA	TRBV20-1	TRBJ2-7	CSAPIRDPSYEQYF
few	TRBV7-9	TRBJ2-1	CASSSAGGLGMNEQFF
NA	TRBV7-9	TRBJ2-7	CASSSTGDEQYF
few	TRBV20-1	TRBJ1-5	CSARSRTNQPQHF
many	TRBV2	TRBJ2-3	CASSSVDTQYF
few	TRBV29-1	TRBJ2-5	CSVEWLTGWETQYF
NA	TRBV7-2	TRBJ1-1	CASSLAEGTEAFF
many	TRBV6-4	TRBJ1-2	CASSDEPDGTYGYTF
many	TRBV28	TRBJ1-4	CASKSATVAGEKLFF